This T cell receptor beta chain was observed in a study of blood T cell repertoires in COVID-19. Study-wide background: Sources were T cells, B-cell-depleted T cells, or PBMCs; the material itself was cDNA or gDNA.

Assay: immunoSEQ multiplex PCR; the TCRdb copy retains only in-frame clones and omits some. The sample yields a few hundred thousand clones, roughly 84% seen once. The V and J ends lost 5 bases and 7 bases, in that order; junction bases with no gene match: 13. The CDR3 has 16 amino acids. Germline CDR1 and CDR2: MNHNY and SVGAGI (reference sequence). The chain carries TRBV6-6 and TRBJ1-5; 8 bases align to TRBD1. The source is a woman of 80 years or more with acute or convalescent COVID-19. Sample: peripheral blood. CDR3 protein: CASSRPDRGARQPQHF. Here the CDR3 DNA reads TGTGCCAGCAGTCGCCCTGACAGGGGAGCGAGGCAGCCCCAGCATTTT.